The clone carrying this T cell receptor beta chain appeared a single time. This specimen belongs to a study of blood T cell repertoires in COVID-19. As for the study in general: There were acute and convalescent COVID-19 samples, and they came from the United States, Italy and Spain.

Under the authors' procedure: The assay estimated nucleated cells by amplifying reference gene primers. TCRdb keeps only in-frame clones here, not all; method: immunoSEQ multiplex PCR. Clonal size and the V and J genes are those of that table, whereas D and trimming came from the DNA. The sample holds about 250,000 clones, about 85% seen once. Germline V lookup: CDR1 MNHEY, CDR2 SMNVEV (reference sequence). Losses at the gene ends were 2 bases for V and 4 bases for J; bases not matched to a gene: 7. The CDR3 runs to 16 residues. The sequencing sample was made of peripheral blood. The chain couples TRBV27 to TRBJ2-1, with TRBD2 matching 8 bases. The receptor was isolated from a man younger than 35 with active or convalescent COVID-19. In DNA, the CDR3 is TGTGCCAGCAGTTTACCCGGCGGGGGGCGATACAATGAGCAGTTCTTC. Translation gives CASSLPGGGRYNEQFF.